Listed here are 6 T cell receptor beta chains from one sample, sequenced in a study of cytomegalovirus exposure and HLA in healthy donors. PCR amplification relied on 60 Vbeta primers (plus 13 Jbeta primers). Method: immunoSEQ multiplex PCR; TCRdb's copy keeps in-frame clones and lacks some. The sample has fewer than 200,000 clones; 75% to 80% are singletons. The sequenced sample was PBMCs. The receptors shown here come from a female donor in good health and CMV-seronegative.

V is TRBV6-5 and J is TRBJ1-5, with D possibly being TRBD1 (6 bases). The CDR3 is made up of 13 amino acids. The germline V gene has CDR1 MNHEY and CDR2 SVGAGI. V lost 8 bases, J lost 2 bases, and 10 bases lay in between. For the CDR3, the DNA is TGTGCCAGCGGAAAGGGGGGCAATCAGCCCCAGCATTTT. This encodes CASGKGGNQPQHF.

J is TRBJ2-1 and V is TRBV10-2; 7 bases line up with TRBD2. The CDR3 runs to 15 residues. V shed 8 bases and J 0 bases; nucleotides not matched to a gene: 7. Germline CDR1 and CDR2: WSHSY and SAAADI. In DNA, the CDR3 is TGCGCCAGCTCGAGACTAGCCACCTCCTACAATGAGCAGTTCTTC. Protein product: CASSRLATSYNEQFF.

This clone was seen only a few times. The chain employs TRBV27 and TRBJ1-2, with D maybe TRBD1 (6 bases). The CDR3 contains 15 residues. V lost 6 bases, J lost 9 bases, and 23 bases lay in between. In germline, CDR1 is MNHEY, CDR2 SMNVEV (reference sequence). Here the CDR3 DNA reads TGTGCCAGCAGGCCAGGACAGCACGATAGGGGGAGCTACACCTTC. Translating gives CASRPGQHDRGSYTF.

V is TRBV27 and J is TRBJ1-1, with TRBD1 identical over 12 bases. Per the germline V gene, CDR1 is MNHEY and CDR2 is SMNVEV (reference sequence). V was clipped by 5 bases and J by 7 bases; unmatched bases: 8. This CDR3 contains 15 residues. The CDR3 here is CASSPGTGGEGEAFF. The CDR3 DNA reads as TGTGCCAGCAGTCCGGGGACAGGGGGCGAGGGTGAAGCTTTCTTT.

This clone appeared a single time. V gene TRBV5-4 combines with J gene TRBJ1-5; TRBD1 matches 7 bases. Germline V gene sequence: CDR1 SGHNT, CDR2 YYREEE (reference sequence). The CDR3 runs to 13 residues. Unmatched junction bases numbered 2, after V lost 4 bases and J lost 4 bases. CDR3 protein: CASSPGQNQPQHF. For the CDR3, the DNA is TGTGCCAGCAGCCCGGGACAGAATCAGCCCCAGCATTTT.

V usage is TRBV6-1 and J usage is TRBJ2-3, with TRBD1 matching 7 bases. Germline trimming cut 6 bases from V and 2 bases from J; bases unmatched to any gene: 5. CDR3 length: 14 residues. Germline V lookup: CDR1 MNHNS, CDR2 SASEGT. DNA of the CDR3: TGTGCCAGCAGCCCAGGGGGTAACACAGATACGCAGTATTTT. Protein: CASSPGGNTDTQYF.